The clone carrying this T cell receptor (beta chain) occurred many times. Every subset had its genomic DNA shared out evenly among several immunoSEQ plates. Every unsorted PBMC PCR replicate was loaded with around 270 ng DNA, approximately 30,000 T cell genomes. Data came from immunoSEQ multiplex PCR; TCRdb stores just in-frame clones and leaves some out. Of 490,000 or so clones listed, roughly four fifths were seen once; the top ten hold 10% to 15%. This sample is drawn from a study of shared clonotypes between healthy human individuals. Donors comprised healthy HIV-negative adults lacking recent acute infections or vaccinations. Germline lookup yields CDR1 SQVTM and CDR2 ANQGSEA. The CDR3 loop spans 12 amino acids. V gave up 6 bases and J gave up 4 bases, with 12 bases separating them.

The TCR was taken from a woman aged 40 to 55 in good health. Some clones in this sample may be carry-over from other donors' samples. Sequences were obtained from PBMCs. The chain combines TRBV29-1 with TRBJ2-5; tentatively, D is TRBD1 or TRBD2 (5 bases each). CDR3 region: CSVRDGVETQYF. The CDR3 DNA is TGCAGCGTCCGGGACGGAGTAGAGACCCAGTACTTC.